Shown below are 28 T cell receptor beta chains from a single sample sequenced in a study of blood T cell repertoires in COVID-19. The data were produced by immunoSEQ multiplex PCR, yet TCRdb's version contains in-frame clones alone and is incomplete. The table shows nearly 400,000 clones, with about nine tenths occurring only once. Material: PBMCs or T cells enriched from blood (not recorded which). The receptors shown here come from a woman aged 30 to 39 who had recovered from COVID-19.

The chain uses TRBV5-1 and TRBJ2-3, with 10 bases lining up with TRBD2. Losses at the gene ends were 4 bases for V and 5 bases for J; bases not matched to a gene: 10. CDR3 length: 16 amino acids. The germline CDR1 and CDR2 sequences are SGHRS and YFSETQ. CDR3 amino acids: CASSGASGGIIDTQYF. The CDR3 DNA is TGCGCCAGCAGCGGCGCTAGCGGGGGTATAATAGATACGCAGTATTTT.

The rearrangement joins TRBV19 to TRBJ2-5; D possibly corresponds to TRBD2 (6 bases). This CDR3 has 15 residues. The germline V gene encodes CDR1 LNHDA and CDR2 SQIVND (reference sequence). V was clipped by 4 bases and J by 1 base, with 13 bases between them. CDR3 region: CASSTGGGIQETQYF. The CDR3 nucleotides are TGTGCCAGTAGTACCGGGGGAGGTATCCAAGAGACCCAGTACTTC.

This chain links TRBV5-3 with TRBJ1-5, with 11 bases fitting TRBD1. TRBV5-3 is treated as an ORF (open reading frame) with a function not yet certain. The CDR3 runs 16 residues. Losses at the gene ends were 10 bases for V and 0 bases for J; bases not matched to a gene: 9. The CDR3 nucleotides read TGTGCCTGGCGGGACAGGGGGACATATAGCAATCAGCCCCAGCATTTT. It is translated as CAWRDRGTYSNQPQHF.

The chain couples TRBV6-5 to TRBJ1-2; no firm D call. The V and J ends lost 11 bases and 4 bases respectively, with 14 bases between them. CDR1 MNHEY and CDR2 SVGAGI come from the germline V gene. The CDR3 contains 12 residues. CDR3 amino acids: CAAAREGYGYTF. CDR3 nucleotide sequence: TGTGCCGCGGCTCGGGAGGGCTATGGCTACACCTTC.

This clone was counted between two and nine times. The chain employs TRBV6-2 or TRBV6-3 and TRBJ2-7; D is uncertain. The length of the CDR3 is 11 residues. Germline CDR1 MNHEY, CDR2 SVGEGT. V lost 4 bases and J lost 3, with 4 bases in between. The CDR3 sequence is CASSWLYEQYF. The CDR3 DNA sequence: TGTGCCAGCAGTTGGCTCTACGAGCAGTACTTC.

The table lists this clone with a count of one. The chain joins TRBV18 to TRBJ2-7, with TRBD2 identical over 10 bases. The CDR3 loop spans 17 amino acids. After removal of 0 bases from V and 3 bases from J, the junction contained 8 bases not matched to a gene. Per germline, CDR1 KGHSH and CDR2 LQKENI. CDR3 DNA sequence: TGTGCCAGCTCACCACCCCTCCGGCCTAGCGGGAGCTACGAGCAGTACTTC. It translates to CASSPPLRPSGSYEQYF.

This clone has only a few counts. This chain joins TRBV19 and TRBJ1-5, with D unclear. This CDR3 spans 14 amino acids. Trimming cost V 6 bases and J 5 bases, with 14 bases left between them. Germline V CDR1 and CDR2: LNHDA, SQIVND (reference sequence). DNA of the CDR3: TGTGCCAGTAGGCCCCAGGCGTGGGATCAGCCCCAGCATTTT. Protein sequence: CASRPQAWDQPQHF.

About this clone itself: This CDR3 is also generated by other DNA sequences in the sample. V gene TRBV18 combines with J gene TRBJ1-1; D perhaps matches TRBD1 (5 bases). CDR1 KGHSH and CDR2 LQKENI come from the germline V gene. The V gene lost 2 bases and the J gene lost 0 bases, with 10 bases spanning the gap. The CDR3 runs 15 residues. The CDR3 nucleotides are TGTGCCAGCTCACCAAGTACAGGTCTGAACACTGAAGCTTTCTTT. The encoded protein is CASSPSTGLNTEAFF.

This clone appeared once. V usage is TRBV10-2 and J usage is TRBJ2-1; 9 nucleotides align to TRBD2. This CDR3 contains 17 residues. The trim removed 6 bases at V and 3 bases at J, leaving 12 bases unmatched. Germline CDR1 is WSHSY and CDR2 is SAAADI. DNA for the CDR3: TGCGCCAGCAGCCCCACTAGCGGGCCGATTAACTACAATGAGCAGTTCTTC. Its translation is CASSPTSGPINYNEQFF.

As to this clone: The junction and the germline gene differ at one end; a read error may be behind it. The V and J genes are TRBV7-7 and TRBJ2-2; tentative D call: TRBD1 (5 bases). Germline CDR1 is SSHAT and CDR2 is FNYEAQ (reference sequence). The CDR3 consists of 15 residues. The CDR3 loop reads CASSPNQGPAGELFF. The CDR3 DNA reads TGTGCTAGCAGCCCAAACCAGGGTCCGGCCGGGGAGCTGTTTTTT.

This rearrangement joins TRBV3-1 (or the pseudogene TRBV3-2) to TRBJ1-2, with D maybe TRBD1 (6 bases). Germline lookup yields CDR1 LGHDT and CDR2 YNNKEL (reference sequence). Trimming stripped 0 bases from V and 2 bases from J, with 10 bases between. The CDR3 is 15 residues long. The CDR3 is CASSQDPGVNYGYTF. For the CDR3, the DNA is TGTGCCAGCAGCCAAGATCCAGGGGTGAACTATGGCTACACCTTC.

The chain uses TRBV30 and TRBJ1-2; 11 bases are a match to TRBD1. The CDR3 has 12 residues. The junction had 2 bases not matched to a gene; V was cut back by 3 bases and J by 8 bases. The germline V gene has CDR1 GTSNPN and CDR2 SVGIG (reference sequence). The CDR3 DNA reads as TGTGCCTGGAGCGGACAGGGGGCCGGCTACACCTTC. It translates to CAWSGQGAGYTF.

The chain is built from TRBV6-5 and TRBJ2-1, with 12 bases lining up with TRBD2. The V segment lost 0 bases and the J segment 9 bases; nucleotides outside the gene matches: 6. The CDR3 extends over 16 amino acids. Germline CDR1 is MNHEY and CDR2 is SVGAGI. The CDR3: CASSYSTSGRFAEQFF. CDR3 bases: TGTGCCAGCAGTTACTCGACTAGCGGGAGATTCGCTGAGCAGTTCTTC.

The rearrangement joins TRBV23-1 to TRBJ1-3; 8 bases are shared with TRBD1. TRBV23-1 is recorded as an ORF, its role being uncertain. Unmatched junction bases numbered 9, after V lost 4 bases and J lost 1 base. The length of the CDR3 is 17 residues. The CDR3 coding sequence is TGCGCCAGCAGTCGACCACAGGGGGGTGGTTCTGGAAACACCATATATTTT. Translated, it gives CASSRPQGGGSGNTIYF.

The chain combines TRBV28 with TRBJ2-1; TRBD2 aligns across 9 bases. Germline lookup yields CDR1 MDHEN and CDR2 SYDVKM. With V trimmed by 3 bases and J by 0 bases, 21 bases remained unmatched. This CDR3 region has 22 residues. CDR3 region: CASSLWEFREREAHHSYNEQFF. CDR3 DNA: TGTGCCAGCAGTTTGTGGGAGTTTCGCGAGCGGGAGGCACACCACTCCTACAATGAGCAGTTCTTC.

The chain employs TRBV19 and TRBJ1-1; 11 bases are a match to TRBD1. V was pared by 4 bases and J by 1 base, with 8 bases of the junction left unmatched. Germline assignment: CDR1 LNHDA and CDR2 SQIVND (reference sequence). The CDR3 totals 17 residues. CDR3 sequence: CASSTWTGGRRNTEAFF. The CDR3 bases are TGTGCCAGTAGTACCTGGACAGGGGGCCGACGGAACACTGAAGCTTTCTTT.

The chain links TRBV15 to TRBJ1-2; D is undetermined. The CDR3 has 15 amino acids. V was clipped by 0 bases and J by 0 bases, with 8 bases between them. Germline V gene data show CDR1 as LNHNV and CDR2 as YYDKDF (reference sequence). CDR3 region: CATSREEGPNYGYTF. CDR3 in DNA: TGTGCCACCAGCAGAGAGGAGGGTCCTAACTATGGCTACACCTTC.

This clone showed up just once. The V and J genes are TRBV6-5 and TRBJ1-6; the match to TRBD1 covers 8 bases. The CDR3 is made up of 13 amino acids. Trimming cost V 7 bases and J 9 bases; bases outside gene matches: 5. Germline loops: CDR1 MNHEY, CDR2 SVGAGI. CDR3 nucleotides: TGTGCCAGCAACAGGGGGTGGGGTTCACCCCTCCACTTT. Translating gives CASNRGWGSPLHF.

The chain recombines TRBV3-1 (or the pseudogene TRBV3-2) with TRBJ2-1; D unclear. The CDR3 extends over 14 amino acids. Germline CDR1 is LGHDT and CDR2 is YNNKEL (reference sequence). Trimming stripped 4 bases from V and 5 bases from J, with 12 bases between. The CDR3 here is CASSLAQMNNEQFF. As DNA, the CDR3 is TGTGCCAGCAGCCTGGCCCAGATGAACAATGAGCAGTTCTTC.

The chain couples TRBV3-1 (or the pseudogene TRBV3-2) to TRBJ1-2; D gene ambiguous. Germline CDR1 and CDR2: LGHDT and YNNKEL (reference sequence). V was clipped by 0 bases and J by 4 bases, with 9 bases between them. The CDR3 has 14 residues. CDR3 sequence reads: CASSQDGLSYGYTF. The CDR3 bases are TGTGCCAGCAGCCAAGATGGACTTAGCTATGGCTACACCTTC.

The chain joins TRBV6-5 to TRBJ1-1; tentatively, D is TRBD1 (6 bases). V was trimmed by 8 bases and J by 6 bases, leaving 16 bases between them. Germline V gene data show CDR1 as MNHEY and CDR2 as SVGAGI. This CDR3 is 13 amino acids long. The CDR3, as DNA: TGTGCCAGCCATAGGGGGGGGGAAGCTGAAGCTTTCTTT. It specifies CASHRGGEAEAFF.

This chain joins TRBV29-1 and TRBJ2-2; 7 positions match TRBD1. The CDR3 length is 14 residues. V lost 3 bases to trimming and J lost 5 bases; unmatched junction nucleotides: 6. The germline V gene encodes CDR1 SQVTM and CDR2 ANQGSEA. In DNA, the CDR3 is TGCAGCGTTGAGGGGACAGAGGGAACCGGGGAGCTGTTTTTT. This encodes CSVEGTEGTGELFF.

V usage is TRBV3-1 (or the pseudogene TRBV3-2) and J usage is TRBJ1-2; 8 bases line up with TRBD1. Germline CDR1 and CDR2: LGHDT and YNNKEL (reference sequence). This CDR3 has 16 amino acids. The trim removed 3 bases at V and 4 bases at J, leaving 10 bases unmatched. The CDR3 loop reads CASSHADRTGTYGYTF. The CDR3 DNA reads as TGTGCCAGCAGCCACGCGGATCGGACAGGGACCTATGGCTACACCTTC.

The CDR3 sequence is CASSQDTGGETQYF. The CDR3, as DNA: TGTGCCAGCAGCCAAGACACAGGCGGCGAGACCCAGTACTTC. The genes are TRBV3-1 (or the pseudogene TRBV3-2) and TRBJ2-5; D is perhaps TRBD1 (5 bases). The V end was cut by 0 bases, the J end by 5 bases, with 10 bases between. The CDR3 totals 14 residues. CDR1 and CDR2 (germline): LGHDT, YNNKEL (reference sequence).

The chain combines TRBV7-9 with TRBJ2-1; 9 nucleotides match TRBD2. The germline gives CDR1 SEHNR, CDR2 FQNEAQ (reference sequence). V lost 5 bases to trimming and J lost 6 bases; unmatched junction nucleotides: 14. CDR3 size: 17 residues. CDR3 DNA sequence: TGTGCCAGCAGCCATAAGCGGAGACTAGCGGTCAGCAATGAGCAGTTCTTC. It translates to CASSHKRRLAVSNEQFF.

Here the CDR3 DNA reads TGTGCCAGCAGTCCCGGGGGGAACCAAGAGACCCAGTACTTC. Its protein is CASSPGGNQETQYF. This sequence joins TRBV6-2 or TRBV6-3 and TRBJ2-5; TRBD2 agrees at 7 bases. Germline-derived CDR1 and CDR2 are MNHEY and SVGEGT. Germline trimming cut 5 bases from V and 0 bases from J; bases unmatched to any gene: 3. The CDR3 totals 14 residues.

The chain has TRBV5-6 and TRBJ2-5; TRBD2 aligns across 8 bases. This CDR3 comprises 16 residues. The germline CDR1 and CDR2 sequences are SGHDT and YYEEEE. Unmatched junction bases numbered 15, after V lost 4 bases and J lost 7 bases. The CDR3 spells CASSPRLREAWGTQYF. The CDR3 nucleotides read TGTGCCAGCAGCCCGCGTCTGCGGGAGGCATGGGGGACCCAGTACTTC.

The rearrangement joins TRBV7-9 to TRBJ2-7; 9 nucleotides match TRBD1. The CDR3 extends over 14 amino acids. Germline loops: CDR1 SEHNR, CDR2 FQNEAQ (reference sequence). Germline trimming cut 5 bases from V and 4 bases from J; bases unmatched to any gene: 6. CDR3 protein: CASSVGQGTYEQYF. Written as DNA, the CDR3 is TGTGCCAGCAGCGTCGGACAGGGGACGTACGAGCAGTACTTC.